This T cell receptor (beta chain) derives from a study of blood T cells in healthy people across ages. Study-wide findings and caveats: Per-million-T-cell TCR beta diversity fell roughly linearly with age. In long-lived donors, naive CD4+ cell counts and diversity exceeded those of aged donors.

The study recruited healthy Caucasian donors from Russia who were aged about 6 to 90. This clonotype came up a few times. Its cognate antigen is unknown. The length of the CDR3 is 10 residues. The V and J ends lost 6 bases and 9 bases respectively, with 9 bases between them. CDR1 and CDR2 from the germline V gene are DFQATT and SNEGSKA (reference sequence). Through a sample-barcoded 5' primer and a J-beta primer mix, a second PCR was run for roughly 7 to 11 cycles. Tagging of each cDNA molecule was performed by a template-switch adaptor with 12 random nucleotides. TCRdb passed the 5' RACE reads through MiXCR, listing each CDR3 protein once. The sample contains over a million distinct CDR3 sequences, about 45% of which appear only once.

This TCR was recovered from a woman between 18 and 30 years old in good health. The chain employs TRBV20-1 and TRBJ2-1; D gene unclear. Sequencing input: blood. The CDR3 nucleotides read TGCAGTGCCGCGGATGGTGAGCAGTTCTTC. Translated: CSAADGEQFF.